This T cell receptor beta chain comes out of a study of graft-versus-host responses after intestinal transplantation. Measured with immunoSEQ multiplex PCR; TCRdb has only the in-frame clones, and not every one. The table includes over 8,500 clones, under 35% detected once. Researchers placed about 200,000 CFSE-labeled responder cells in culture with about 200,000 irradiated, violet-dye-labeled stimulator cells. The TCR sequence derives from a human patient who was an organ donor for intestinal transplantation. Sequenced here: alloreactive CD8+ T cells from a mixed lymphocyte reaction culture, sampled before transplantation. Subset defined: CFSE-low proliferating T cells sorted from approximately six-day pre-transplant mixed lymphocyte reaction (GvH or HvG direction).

CDR3 in amino acids: CASSLGTGGDSPLHF. In nucleotides, the CDR3 is TGCGCCAGCAGCCTCGGGACAGGGGGGGATTCACCCCTCCACTTT. This sequence joins TRBV4-3 and TRBJ1-6, with 11 bases matching TRBD1. J lost 8 bases, V lost 4 bases, and 4 bases had no gene match. The germline V gene has CDR1 LGHNA and CDR2 YSLEER. The CDR3 loop spans 15 amino acids.